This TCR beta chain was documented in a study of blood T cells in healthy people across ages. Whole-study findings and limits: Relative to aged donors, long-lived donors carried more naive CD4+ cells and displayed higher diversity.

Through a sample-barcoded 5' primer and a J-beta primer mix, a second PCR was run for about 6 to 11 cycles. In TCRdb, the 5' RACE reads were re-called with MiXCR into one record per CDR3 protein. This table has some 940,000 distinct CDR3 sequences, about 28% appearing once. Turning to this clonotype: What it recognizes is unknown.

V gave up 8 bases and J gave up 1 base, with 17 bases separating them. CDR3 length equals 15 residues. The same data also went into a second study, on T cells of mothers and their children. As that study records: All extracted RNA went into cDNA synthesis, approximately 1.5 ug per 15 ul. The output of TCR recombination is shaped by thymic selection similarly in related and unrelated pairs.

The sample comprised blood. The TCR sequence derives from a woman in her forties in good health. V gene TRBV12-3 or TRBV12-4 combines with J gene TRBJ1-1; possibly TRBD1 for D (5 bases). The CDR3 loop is CASGGAAGGNTEAFF. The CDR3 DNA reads TGTGCCAGCGGCGGGGCCGCCGGAGGGAACACTGAAGCTTTCTTT.